One and the same sample provided the 12 T cell receptor beta chains below, sequenced in a study of T cell repertoires in cytomegalovirus infection. Via MiXCR, TCRdb re-called the reads, giving one row per CDR3 protein. The table shows around 500,000 distinct CDR3 sequences, with under 55% occurring only once. Their antigens remain unidentified. The input for sequencing was cultured PBMCs, taken from culture after CMV antigen stimulation. These receptor sequences come from a human donor in good health (CMV status not recorded). Some clones in this sample may be carry-over from other donors' samples.

The chain is built from TRBV12-3 or TRBV12-4 and TRBJ2-1; 8 nucleotides align to TRBD2. V lost 3 bases, J lost 8 bases, and 9 bases stayed unmatched. There are 15 residues in the CDR3. Written as DNA, the CDR3 is TGTGCCAGCAGTTTTTGGACGGGGGGGCCCGATGAGCAGTTCTTC. It codes for CASSFWTGGPDEQFF.

As DNA, the CDR3 is TGTGCCAGCAGTTTAATCGGGGGGATTAATGAAAAACTGTTTTTT. Translation: CASSLIGGINEKLFF. The rearrangement uses TRBV27 and TRBJ1-4, with D maybe TRBD1 (5 bases). CDR1 is MNHEY, CDR2 SMNVEV, per germline (reference sequence). CDR3 length equals 15 residues. Trimming pared 2 bases from V and 4 bases from J, leaving 11 bases between.

The chain uses TRBV28 and TRBJ1-5; D is uncertain. V shed 7 bases and J shed 1 base, with 14 bases lying between them. The CDR3 loop spans 15 amino acids. Germline loops: CDR1 MDHEN, CDR2 SYDVKM. The DNA of the CDR3 is TGTGCCAGCAACCCTTCGACCAGGAGCAATCAGCCCCAGCATTTT. This translates into CASNPSTRSNQPQHF.

In this sample, this clonotype turned up a few times. The V and J genes are TRBV10-2 and TRBJ2-2, with 8 bases identical to TRBD2. J gave up 6 bases and V 8 bases, and 8 bases lay outside the gene matches. Germline CDR1 WSHSY, CDR2 SAAADI. The CDR3 totals 14 residues. This CDR3 reads CASLRGGAAGELFF. Written as DNA, the CDR3 is TGCGCCAGCCTTCGGGGGGGAGCGGCCGGGGAGCTGTTTTTT.

The genes are TRBV11-3 and TRBJ2-1, with 7 bases fitting TRBD2. CDR3 length: 16 amino acids. The ends lost 5 bases at V and 8 bases at J; junction bases unmatched: 15. CDR1 is SGHNT, CDR2 YENEEA, per germline. CDR3 coding DNA: TGTGCCAGCAGCCCACGGGAGGAGGGACCACCTGATGAGCAGTTCTTC. It specifies CASSPREEGPPDEQFF.

This chain links TRBV7-6 with TRBJ2-1; the match to TRBD2 covers 12 bases. Trimming removed 4 bases from V and 9 bases from J; junction bases left unmatched: 19. The germline CDR1 and CDR2 sequences are SGHVS and FNYEAQ. The CDR3 length is 19 residues. CDR3 DNA: TGTGCCAGCAGCTCCTTCCCCCGGACTAGCGGGGCGGGGGAGGGTGAGCAGTTCTTC. Translation: CASSSFPRTSGAGEGEQFF.

This clonotype turned up a few times. The J gene is TRBJ2-7, the V gene TRBV7-2, with D maybe TRBD1 (6 bases). The germline V gene encodes CDR1 SGHTA and CDR2 FQGNSA. The V end lost 4 bases, the J end lost 6 bases, and 13 bases lay between the germline ends. The CDR3 consists of 13 residues. CDR3 bases: TGTGCCAGCAGCTCCGGGACACCCTTCGAGCAGTACTTC. Translated: CASSSGTPFEQYF.

The CDR3 DNA follows: TGTGCCAGCAGTAAGGCAGCCGGGGCAGATACGCAGTATTTT. Its translation: CASSKAAGADTQYF. The chain uses TRBV6-6 and TRBJ2-3, with D possibly TRBD2 on 5 matching bases. This CDR3 is 14 amino acids long. V lost 5 bases and J 4 bases, leaving 13 bases between the germline ends. The V gene's germline CDR1 is MNHNY and CDR2 SVGAGI (reference sequence).

This clonotype was recorded a few times. The germline gene is not matched at one end of the junction; a read error may be the cause. The rearrangement uses TRBV19 and TRBJ1-6; no firm D call. CDR1 is LNHDA, CDR2 SQIVND, per germline (reference sequence). The CDR3 totals 14 residues. The CDR3 DNA reads TGTGCCAGTAGTATATTGGGATATAATTCGCCCCTCCACTTT. It codes for CASSILGYNSPLHF.

This clonotype was counted between two and nine times. The chain has TRBV7-6 and TRBJ2-5; possibly TRBD2 for D (5 bases). The CDR3 loop spans 16 amino acids. The germline V and J ends were trimmed by 3 bases and 0 bases, with 14 bases remaining between them. CDR1 is SGHVS, CDR2 FNYEAQ, per germline. CDR3: CASSFWAERYQETQYF. In DNA, the CDR3 is TGTGCCAGCAGCTTTTGGGCCGAGCGGTACCAAGAGACCCAGTACTTC.

In its sample, this clonotype was seen a few times. The chain couples TRBV5-1 to TRBJ2-3, with 8 bases matching TRBD2. J lost 0 bases, V lost 1 base, and 4 bases had no gene match. The CDR3 loop spans 16 amino acids. From germline, CDR1 is SGHRS and CDR2 YFSETQ. CDR3 sequence reads: CASSLPSGGSTDTQYF. CDR3 nucleotides: TGCGCCAGCAGCTTGCCCAGCGGGGGAAGCACAGATACGCAGTATTTT.

Only a few counts were recorded for this clonotype. The rearrangement uses TRBV4-1 and TRBJ1-4; D ambiguous. This CDR3 spans 13 amino acids. Per the germline V gene, CDR1 is MGHRA and CDR2 is YSYEKL. The germline V and J ends were trimmed by 3 bases and 9 bases, with 11 bases remaining between them. The CDR3 coding sequence is TGCGCCAGCAGCCAGCCGGGCTACCAAAAACTGTTTTTT. Translated, it gives CASSQPGYQKLFF.